These T cell receptor beta chains were read from a single sample in a study of T-cell memory formation after mild COVID-19. TCRdb recomputed calls from the 5' RACE reads with MiXCR, one row per CDR3 protein. The top ten clones hold around 9.5% of a sample with about 430,000 distinct CDR3 sequences, approximately 24% of them seen once. The material sequenced was PBMCs or a T cell subset sorted from them (not recorded which). These receptor sequences come from an adult woman who had mild COVID-19 (a few samples of this study predate the infection). Cell type and time point are not known. Each CDR3 is given with its conserved first and last residue. A D gene is named only where the DNA matches it firmly. Clone size appears in some rows only: once, few, many, or a class for an expanded clone.

size: few; J: TRBJ2-3; V: TRBV7-2; D: NA; DNA: TGTGCCAGCAGCTTAGTACGAAGCACAGATACGCAGTATTTT; CDR3: CASSLVRSTDTQYF
size: NA; J: TRBJ1-3; V: TRBV5-1; D: TRBD1; DNA: TGCGCCAGCAGCCGGGAGACAGGGCCTGGAAACACCATATATTTT; CDR3: CASSRETGPGNTIYF
size: NA; J: TRBJ2-7; V: TRBV4-3; D: TRBD2; DNA: TGCGCCAGCAGCCAAGGGATCAGCGGGGCCTACGAGCAGTACTTC; CDR3: CASSQGISGAYEQYF
size: once; J: TRBJ1-1; V: TRBV9; D: NA; DNA: TGTGCCAGCAGCGTAGAGGGAGCGTGGACAGAAGGGGCTGAAGCTTTCTTT; CDR3: CASSVEGAWTEGAEAFF
size: NA; J: TRBJ2-1; V: TRBV30; D: TRBD2; DNA: TGTGCCTGGAGTGGGACTAGGACTAGCGGGAGACTCTACAATGAGCAGTTCTTC; CDR3: CAWSGTRTSGRLYNEQFF
size: few; J: TRBJ2-3; V: TRBV4-3; D: TRBD1; DNA: TGCGCCAGCAGCCTAGGGACAGGGGGCCCCCTCATCACAGATACGCAGTATTTT; CDR3: CASSLGTGGPLITDTQYF
size: NA; J: TRBJ2-3; V: TRBV3-1; D: NA; DNA: TGTGCCAGCAGCCAAACTGCCTCAGATACGCAGTATTTT; CDR3: CASSQTASDTQYF
size: NA; J: TRBJ1-1; V: TRBV5-1; D: NA; DNA: TGCGCCAGCAGGTCCACAGTGAACACTGAAGCTTTCTTT; CDR3: CASRSTVNTEAFF
size: NA; J: TRBJ2-5; V: TRBV7-9; D: TRBD2; DNA: TGTGCCAGCAGCCGGACTAGCGGGCCTGGGGAGACCCAGTACTTC; CDR3: CASSRTSGPGETQYF
size: few; J: TRBJ2-4; V: TRBV7-2; D: NA; DNA: TGTGCCAGCAGCCCCAGGGGACTAGCCAAAAACATTCAGTACTTC; CDR3: CASSPRGLAKNIQYF
size: NA; J: TRBJ1-5; V: TRBV6-1; D: TRBD1; DNA: TGTGCCAGCAGTCGGGACAGCATCAATCAGCCCCAGCATTTT; CDR3: CASSRDSINQPQHF
size: few; J: TRBJ1-2; V: TRBV20-1; D: NA; DNA: TGCAGTGCTAGAGAAGGCACAAACTATGGCTACACCTTC; CDR3: CSAREGTNYGYTF
size: few; J: TRBJ1-1; V: TRBV15; D: NA; DNA: TGTGCCACCAGCAGAGACCGGAGTAGAGCTGAAGCTTTCTTT; CDR3: CATSRDRSRAEAFF
size: NA; J: TRBJ2-7; V: TRBV5-1; D: NA; DNA: TGCGCCAGCAGCTTGGGGGTGGAGGCCTACGAGCAGTACTTC; CDR3: CASSLGVEAYEQYF
size: NA; J: TRBJ2-3; V: TRBV7-9; D: NA; DNA: TGTGCCAGCAGCATAGTGGACGACGATGATACGCAGTATTTT; CDR3: CASSIVDDDDTQYF
size: few; J: TRBJ2-5; V: TRBV20-1; D: NA; DNA: TGCAGTGCGGGGCAACCGCGGGAGACCCAGTACTTC; CDR3: CSAGQPRETQYF
size: NA; J: TRBJ1-6; V: TRBV7-8; D: TRBD1; DNA: TGTGCCAGCAGCACCGGGACAGGGAATTCACCCCTCCACTTT; CDR3: CASSTGTGNSPLHF
size: few; J: TRBJ2-5; V: TRBV5-5; D: NA; DNA: TGTGCCAGCAGCTTTCCCTTGGCGGAGACCCAGTACTTC; CDR3: CASSFPLAETQYF
size: NA; J: TRBJ2-1; V: TRBV29-1; D: TRBD2; DNA: TGCAGCGTTGTTATAGCGGGAGTTGAGCAGTTCTTC; CDR3: CSVVIAGVEQFF
size: NA; J: TRBJ2-4; V: TRBV5-6; D: TRBD2; DNA: TGTGCCAGCAGCTTTAGGGGAGGGCCCTCCAAAAACATTCAGTACTTC; CDR3: CASSFRGGPSKNIQYF
size: NA; J: TRBJ1-1; V: TRBV5-1; D: NA; DNA: TGCGCCACCCGGGGTGGAGTCCTCATGAACACTGAAGCTTTCTTT; CDR3: CATRGGVLMNTEAFF
size: NA; J: TRBJ2-7; V: TRBV7-2; D: TRBD1; DNA: TGTGCCAGCAGCGGGACAAGTCGGGACAGACCCTACGAGCAGTACTTC; CDR3: CASSGTSRDRPYEQYF
size: NA; J: TRBJ2-2; V: TRBV21-1; D: NA; DNA: TGTGCCAGCAGCAAACACACTAGCGGGGGGGCTTCGGCCGGGGAGCTGTTTTTT; CDR3: CASSKHTSGGASAGELFF
size: NA; J: TRBJ1-6; V: TRBV24-1; D: NA; DNA: TGTGCCACCAGCGGGGGCGGACCGAGCTCACCCCTCCACTTT; CDR3: CATSGGGPSSPLHF
size: NA; J: TRBJ2-7; V: TRBV2; D: TRBD2; DNA: TGTGCCAGCAGTGAAGTGGGGCCGGGAGGATTCTCCTACGAGCAGTACTTC; CDR3: CASSEVGPGGFSYEQYF
size: NA; J: TRBJ1-5; V: TRBV7-2; D: NA; DNA: TGTGCCAGCAGCTTCTTTGGGTCGCCTAGAGGCAATCAGCCCCAGCATTTT; CDR3: CASSFFGSPRGNQPQHF
size: few; J: TRBJ2-7; V: TRBV4-2; D: TRBD1; DNA: TGTGCCAGCAGCCGACCTTCACCCGGGACAGGTAGCTCCTACGAGCAGTACTTC; CDR3: CASSRPSPGTGSSYEQYF
size: NA; J: TRBJ1-5; V: TRBV4-1; D: TRBD1; DNA: TGCGCCAGCAGCCAAGGACCGGGACAGGGTTACGAGGGGGCGAACAAGCCCCAGCATTTT; CDR3: CASSQGPGQGYEGANKPQHF
size: once; J: TRBJ2-2; V: TRBV18; D: NA; DNA: TGTGCCAGCTCACCACCGTCCAAACCGAACACCGGGGAGCTGTTTTTT; CDR3: CASSPPSKPNTGELFF
size: NA; J: TRBJ1-1; V: TRBV19; D: NA; DNA: TGTGCCAGTAGTATAGTTGGACAAGTAAACACTGAAGCTTTCTTT; CDR3: CASSIVGQVNTEAFF
size: NA; J: TRBJ1-2; V: TRBV6-4; D: NA; DNA: TGTGCCAGCAGTGACTCGAGGGGGAATGGCTACACCTTC; CDR3: CASSDSRGNGYTF
size: NA; J: TRBJ2-5; V: TRBV15; D: NA; DNA: TGTGCCACCAGCAGACACATACAAGAGACCCAGTACTTC; CDR3: CATSRHIQETQYF
size: few; J: TRBJ2-5; V: TRBV2; D: NA; DNA: TGTGCCAGCAGGACCATTCCAGAGACCCAGTACTTC; CDR3: CASRTIPETQYF
size: NA; J: TRBJ2-1; V: TRBV24-1; D: NA; DNA: TGTGCCACGGGAGAAAGCTCCTACAATGAGCAGTTCTTC; CDR3: CATGESSYNEQFF
size: NA; J: TRBJ2-4; V: TRBV7-9; D: NA; DNA: TGTGCCAGCAGCTTAGGACTAGGTAGTGGAAACATTCAGTACTTC; CDR3: CASSLGLGSGNIQYF
size: NA; J: TRBJ2-1; V: TRBV9; D: NA; DNA: TGTGCCAGCAGCGGGACATTTAATGAGCAGTTCTTC; CDR3: CASSGTFNEQFF
size: NA; J: TRBJ1-1; V: TRBV18; D: TRBD1; DNA: TGTGCCAGCTCATTACAGGGGGCGGTTTCGAACACTGAAGCTTTCTTT; CDR3: CASSLQGAVSNTEAFF
size: NA; J: TRBJ2-3; V: TRBV5-1; D: NA; DNA: TGCGCCAGCCTACCAGGATCTAGCACAGATACGCAGTATTTT; CDR3: CASLPGSSTDTQYF
size: NA; J: TRBJ1-2; V: TRBV5-8; D: NA; DNA: TGTGCCAGCAGCTTCCGGGTCTTCCGAGCTAACTATGGCTACACCTTC; CDR3: CASSFRVFRANYGYTF
size: few; J: TRBJ2-3; V: TRBV7-9; D: TRBD2; DNA: TGTGCCAGCAGTTCTTGGCGGGGGGAAGCCACAGATACGCAGTATTTT; CDR3: CASSSWRGEATDTQYF
size: NA; J: TRBJ1-5; V: TRBV21-1; D: NA; DNA: TGTGCCAACAAGGGGGCGCGCAATCAGCCCCAGCATTTT; CDR3: CANKGARNQPQHF
size: NA; J: TRBJ2-3; V: TRBV30; D: TRBD1; DNA: TGTGCCCGGAAGGACAGGGGGCTTTTTAGCACAGATACGCAGTATTTT; CDR3: CARKDRGLFSTDTQYF
size: NA; J: TRBJ2-2; V: TRBV6-1; D: TRBD1; DNA: TGTGCCAGCCCCTCATGGGGGACAGGGAGTACCGGGGAGCTGTTTTTT; CDR3: CASPSWGTGSTGELFF
size: NA; J: TRBJ1-1; V: TRBV4-1; D: NA; DNA: TGCGCCAGCAGCCAAGATATGGGCCCGGACACTGAAGCTTTCTTT; CDR3: CASSQDMGPDTEAFF
size: few; J: TRBJ1-2; V: TRBV5-1; D: TRBD1; DNA: TGCGCCAGCAGCCCGGGACAGACCCAAAAGGGCTACACCTTC; CDR3: CASSPGQTQKGYTF
size: NA; J: TRBJ2-6; V: TRBV28; D: NA; DNA: TGTGCCAGCAGCAGGGCAGGGACTGGGGCCAACGTCCTGACTTTC; CDR3: CASSRAGTGANVLTF
size: NA; J: TRBJ2-5; V: TRBV7-9; D: NA; DNA: TGTGCCAGCAGCCCCCGGACAGAGTTACAAGAGACCCAGTACTTC; CDR3: CASSPRTELQETQYF
size: NA; J: TRBJ1-6; V: TRBV11-2; D: NA; DNA: TGTGCCAGCAGCTGGGGGTTCGACGTGTCACTCTACGGTTCACCCCTCCACTTT; CDR3: CASSWGFDVSLYGSPLHF
size: NA; J: TRBJ2-1; V: TRBV5-1; D: TRBD2; DNA: TGCGCCAGCAGCTTCGGTCTAGCGGGAAAAGTCAATGAGCAGTTCTTC; CDR3: CASSFGLAGKVNEQFF
size: many; J: TRBJ2-1; V: TRBV4-2; D: NA; DNA: TGTGCCAGCAGCCAAGAGGACCACATCTACAATGAGCAGTTCTTC; CDR3: CASSQEDHIYNEQFF
size: NA; J: TRBJ2-1; V: TRBV20-1; D: NA; DNA: TGCAGTGCTAGCCGGGTCCCCTCGGCTGAGCAGTTCTTC; CDR3: CSASRVPSAEQFF
size: few; J: TRBJ2-2; V: TRBV24-1; D: NA; DNA: TGTGCCACCAGTGATTCCCAGGGCGACACCGGGGAGCTGTTTTTT; CDR3: CATSDSQGDTGELFF